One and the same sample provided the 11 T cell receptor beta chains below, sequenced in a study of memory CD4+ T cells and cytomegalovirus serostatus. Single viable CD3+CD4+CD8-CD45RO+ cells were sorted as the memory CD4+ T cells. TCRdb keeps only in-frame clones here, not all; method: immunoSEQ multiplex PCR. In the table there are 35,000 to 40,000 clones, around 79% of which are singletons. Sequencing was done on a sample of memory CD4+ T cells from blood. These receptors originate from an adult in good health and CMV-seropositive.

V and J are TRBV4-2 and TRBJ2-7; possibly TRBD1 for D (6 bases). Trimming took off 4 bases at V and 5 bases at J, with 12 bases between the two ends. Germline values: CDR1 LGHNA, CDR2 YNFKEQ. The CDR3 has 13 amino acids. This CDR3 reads CASSPPRGHEQYF. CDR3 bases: TGTGCCAGCAGCCCCCCCAGGGGCCACGAGCAGTACTTC.

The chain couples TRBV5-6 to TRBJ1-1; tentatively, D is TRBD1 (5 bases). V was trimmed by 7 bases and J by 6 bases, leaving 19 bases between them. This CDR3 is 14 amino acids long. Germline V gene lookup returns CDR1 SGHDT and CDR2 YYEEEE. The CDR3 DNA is TGTGCCAGCCTAACGATTGGAGGGGAACCTGAAGCTTTCTTT. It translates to CASLTIGGEPEAFF.

The CDR3 coding sequence is TGCGCCAGCAGCGAGCCGGGGGGCTATGGCTACACCTTC. It yields the protein CASSEPGGYGYTF. The rearrangement links TRBV4-1 to TRBJ1-2; possible D gene TRBD1, 5 bases. V dropped 5 bases and J dropped 4 bases, with 11 bases sitting between them. The CDR3 loop spans 13 amino acids. Germline V lookup: CDR1 MGHRA, CDR2 YSYEKL.

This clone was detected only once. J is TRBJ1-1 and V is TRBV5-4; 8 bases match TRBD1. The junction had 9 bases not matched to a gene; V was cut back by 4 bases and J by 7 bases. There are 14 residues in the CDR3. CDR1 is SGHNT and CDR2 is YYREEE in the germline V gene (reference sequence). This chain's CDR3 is CASSRDRSQGEAFF. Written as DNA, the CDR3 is TGTGCCAGCAGCAGGGACAGGTCTCAAGGTGAAGCTTTCTTT.

CDR3 sequence reads: CASSGLGLNEQYF. In DNA form, the CDR3 reads TGTGCCAGCAGTGGACTCGGTTTGAACGAGCAGTACTTC. The genes are TRBV27 and TRBJ2-7, with D possibly being TRBD2 (5 bases). Trimming left V 5 bases short and J 5 bases short, with 13 bases between. Germline loops: CDR1 MNHEY, CDR2 SMNVEV (reference sequence). There are 13 residues in the CDR3.

In DNA, the CDR3 is TGTGCCAGCAGCTGGGGGACAGGGGTGAATGGCTACACCTTC. Translated: CASSWGTGVNGYTF. This chain connects TRBV5-8 to TRBJ1-2; 10 bases match TRBD1. CDR3 size: 14 residues. Per germline, CDR1 SGHTS and CDR2 YDEGEE. The J segment lost 6 bases and the V segment lost 3 bases, leaving 5 bases of the junction unmatched.

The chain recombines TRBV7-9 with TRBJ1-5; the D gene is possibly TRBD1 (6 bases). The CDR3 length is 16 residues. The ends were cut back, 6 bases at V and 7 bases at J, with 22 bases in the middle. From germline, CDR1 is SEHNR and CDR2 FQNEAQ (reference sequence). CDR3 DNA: TGTGCCAGCAGACCTTTACAGGGTGGCGGGGGGCAGCCCCAGCATTTT. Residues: CASRPLQGGGGQPQHF.

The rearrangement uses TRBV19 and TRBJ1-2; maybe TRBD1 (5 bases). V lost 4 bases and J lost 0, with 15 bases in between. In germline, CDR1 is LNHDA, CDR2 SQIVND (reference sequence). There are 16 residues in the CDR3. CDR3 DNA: TGTGCCAGTAGTACCGGAGACAGACCCACTAACTATGGCTACACCTTC. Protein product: CASSTGDRPTNYGYTF. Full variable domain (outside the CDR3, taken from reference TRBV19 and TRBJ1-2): DGGITQSPKYLFRKEGQNVTLSCEQNLNHDAMYWYRQDPGQGLRLIYYSQIVNDFQKGDIAEGYSVSREKKESFPLTVTSAQKNPTAFYLCASSTGDRPTNYGYTFGSGTRLTVV.

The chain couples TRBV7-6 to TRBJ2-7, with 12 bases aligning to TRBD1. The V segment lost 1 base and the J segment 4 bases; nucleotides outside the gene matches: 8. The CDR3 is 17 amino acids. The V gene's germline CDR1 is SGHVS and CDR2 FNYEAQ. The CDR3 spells CASSLEPPGQGAYEQYF. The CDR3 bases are TGTGCCAGCAGCTTAGAGCCCCCGGGACAGGGGGCGTACGAGCAGTACTTC.

The CDR3 reads CASSVLGAGQETQYF. The CDR3 DNA is TGTGCCAGCAGCGTATTAGGGGCAGGTCAAGAGACCCAGTACTTC. The chain carries TRBV9 and TRBJ2-5, with D perhaps matching TRBD1 (5 bases). CDR3 length equals 15 residues. V lost 1 base, J lost 2 bases, and 12 bases lay in between. Germline V gives CDR1 SGDLS, CDR2 YYNGEE.

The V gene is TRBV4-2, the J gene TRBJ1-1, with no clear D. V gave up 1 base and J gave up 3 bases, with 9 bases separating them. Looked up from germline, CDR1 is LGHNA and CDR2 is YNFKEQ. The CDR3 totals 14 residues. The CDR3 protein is CASSQGHSHTEAFF. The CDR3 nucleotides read TGTGCCAGCAGCCAAGGGCACAGCCACACTGAAGCTTTCTTT.